This entry lists 22 T cell receptor beta chains sequenced from one sample in a study of blood T cell repertoires in COVID-19. Method: immunoSEQ multiplex PCR; TCRdb's copy keeps in-frame clones and lacks some. The sample has 52,000 or so clones, approximately 80% seen once. Specimen: peripheral blood. The receptors here all came from a man aged 50-60 years with active or convalescent COVID-19.

This sequence joins TRBV11-2 and TRBJ1-3, with D perhaps TRBD1 (6 bases). The V gene lost 2 bases and the J gene lost 2 bases, with 7 bases spanning the gap. CDR3 length: 14 amino acids. Germline CDR1 is SGHAT and CDR2 is FQNNGV. CDR3 in amino acids: CASSLNRAGNTIYF. In DNA, the CDR3 is TGTGCCAGCAGCTTAAACAGGGCTGGAAACACCATATATTTT.

The chain links TRBV6-5 to TRBJ1-5; D gene uncertain. Trimming cost V 4 bases and J 6 bases, with 13 bases left between them. This CDR3 has 14 residues. Germline loops: CDR1 MNHEY, CDR2 SVGAGI. CDR3 nucleotide sequence: TGTGCCAGCAGTTTTCTTACAGTTTTTCAGCCCCAGCATTTT. It specifies CASSFLTVFQPQHF.

The chain recombines TRBV5-6 with TRBJ2-2; the D gene is possibly TRBD2 (6 bases). The CDR3 is made up of 15 amino acids. Deletions cut 4 bases from V and 2 bases from J, with 12 bases between. Germline CDR1 reads SGHDT; CDR2 reads YYEEEE. This CDR3 reads CASSPRDFNTGELFF. CDR3 coding DNA: TGTGCCAGCAGCCCCCGGGACTTTAACACCGGGGAGCTGTTTTTT.

The chain recombines TRBV7-2 with TRBJ2-7; D remains ambiguous. This CDR3 is built from 14 residues. Germline CDR1 is SGHTA and CDR2 is FQGNSA. Trimming took 1 base from V and 6 from J, leaving 13 bases between them. The CDR3 is CASSLVSPSGEQYF. The CDR3 DNA reads as TGTGCCAGCAGCTTAGTTTCCCCTTCGGGCGAGCAGTACTTC.

The V gene is TRBV2, the J gene TRBJ1-4, with 8 bases identical to TRBD1. Germline-derived CDR1 and CDR2 are SNHLY and FYNNEI. The CDR3 extends over 14 amino acids. Losses at the gene ends were 5 bases for V and 10 bases for J; bases not matched to a gene: 9. CDR3 in amino acids: CASSPTGAAGKLFF. The CDR3 DNA reads TGTGCCAGCAGTCCGACAGGGGCCGCAGGAAAACTGTTTTTT.

The chain links TRBV10-3 to TRBJ1-3; D uncertain. V dropped 5 bases and J dropped 4 bases, with 6 bases sitting between them. CDR1 is ENHRY, CDR2 SYGVKD, per germline. The CDR3 is 12 residues long. The CDR3 nucleotides are TGTGCCATCAGTTTCGGGGGAAACACCATATATTTT. Its translation is CAISFGGNTIYF.

This clone has a handful of counts. This chain uses TRBV5-5 with TRBJ1-4; a weak D match, TRBD1 (5 bases). V lost 4 bases and J 7 bases, leaving 14 bases between the germline ends. Germline CDR1 is SGHKS and CDR2 is YYEKEE (reference sequence). The CDR3 sequence is 14 residues long. Here the CDR3 DNA reads TGTGCCAGCAGCGAATGGGACGGGAGTGAAAAACTGTTTTTT. Encoded protein: CASSEWDGSEKLFF.

The chain combines TRBV7-9 with TRBJ2-7; 12 bases fit TRBD2. V dropped 1 base and J dropped 6; count of bases not matched to a gene: 7. Germline V gene data show CDR1 as SEHNR and CDR2 as FQNEAQ (reference sequence). CDR3 length: 16 residues. DNA for the CDR3: TGTGCCAGCAGCTTAGTAGGGACTAGCGGGCCATTCGAGCAGTACTTC. It yields the protein CASSLVGTSGPFEQYF.

The rearrangement uses TRBV19 and TRBJ2-4; tentatively, D is TRBD2 (5 bases). The V and J ends lost 3 bases and 2 bases respectively, with 8 bases between them. The CDR3 extends over 14 amino acids. Germline lookup yields CDR1 LNHDA and CDR2 SQIVND (reference sequence). CDR3 sequence: CASSITSSKNIQYF. The CDR3 DNA reads as TGTGCCAGTAGTATTACTAGTTCCAAAAACATTCAGTACTTC.

This sequence joins TRBV4-2 and TRBJ2-1; D is unclear. The V end lost 4 bases, the J end lost 4 bases, and 11 bases lay between the germline ends. This CDR3 spans 14 amino acids. CDR1 is LGHNA and CDR2 is YNFKEQ in the germline V gene. The CDR3 loop is CASSLAPLYNEQFF. The CDR3 region has the DNA TGTGCCAGCAGCCTAGCACCTTTGTACAATGAGCAGTTCTTC.

The chain has TRBV7-8 and TRBJ1-5, with 8 bases lining up with TRBD1. The CDR3 totals 15 residues. V lost 3 bases and J lost 1; bases outside the gene matches: 2. CDR1 is SGHVS, CDR2 FQNEAQ, per germline. The CDR3 nucleotides read TGTGCCAGCAGCTTGGGGACAGGAAGCAATCAGCCCCAGCATTTT. It specifies CASSLGTGSNQPQHF.

The V and J genes are TRBV24-1 and TRBJ2-3; D unclear. The CDR3 length is 11 residues. Trimming took 6 bases from V and 4 from J, leaving 4 bases between them. CDR1 KGHDR and CDR2 SFDVKD come from the germline V gene. CDR3 protein: CATSQSDTQYF. The CDR3, as DNA: TGTGCCACCAGTCAGTCAGATACGCAGTATTTT.

This chain links TRBV11-2 with TRBJ1-2; D remains unclear. Germline V gene sequence: CDR1 SGHAT, CDR2 FQNNGV. Trimming stripped 0 bases from V and 1 base from J, with 9 bases between. The CDR3 is 15 residues long. The CDR3 loop is CASSLDHAVNYGYTF. The DNA of the CDR3 is TGTGCCAGCAGCTTAGATCATGCGGTTAACTATGGCTACACCTTC.

The rearrangement joins TRBV28 to TRBJ1-5, with 8 bases lining up with TRBD1. Germline V gene sequence: CDR1 MDHEN, CDR2 SYDVKM. The CDR3 has 15 amino acids. V lost 6 bases and J lost 6; bases outside the gene matches: 10. For the CDR3, the DNA is TGTGCCAGCAGGCATTCCCAGGGGGCAGGTCAGCCCCAGCATTTT. This encodes CASRHSQGAGQPQHF.

The J gene is TRBJ2-1, the V gene TRBV20-1; 9 bases align to TRBD2. V gave up 3 bases and J gave up 3 bases; unmatched junction bases: 3. The CDR3 loop spans 14 amino acids. Germline V gene data show CDR1 as DFQATT and CDR2 as SNEGSKA (reference sequence). The CDR3 is CSASGLASYNEQFF. The CDR3, as DNA: TGCAGTGCTAGTGGACTAGCGAGCTACAATGAGCAGTTCTTC.

J is TRBJ2-7 and V is TRBV6-5; the D is unclear. The CDR3 length is 16 residues. The V and J ends lost 2 bases and 0 bases respectively, with 14 bases between them. Per the germline V gene, CDR1 is MNHEY and CDR2 is SVGAGI. The CDR3, as DNA: TGTGCCAGCAGTTACGAGTTCGGCGGCTACTCCTACGAGCAGTACTTC. Protein: CASSYEFGGYSYEQYF.

This CDR3 is CASSLTAEPRAGAFF. The CDR3 DNA is TGTGCCAGCAGCTTAACGGCGGAGCCGAGGGCTGGAGCTTTCTTT. V is TRBV7-9 and J is TRBJ1-1; D is unresolved. The CDR3 consists of 15 residues. V was pared by 2 bases and J by 10 bases, with 20 bases between. Germline V lookup: CDR1 SEHNR, CDR2 FQNEAQ (reference sequence).

The rearrangement uses TRBV7-8 and TRBJ1-3, with a possible D match to TRBD1 (6 bases). Germline CDR1 is SGHVS and CDR2 is FQNEAQ. Trimming shortened V by 5 bases and J by 4 bases, and 12 bases separated the two germline ends. The CDR3 is 14 amino acids. CDR3 region: CASSQTGYGNTIYF. The CDR3 DNA follows: TGTGCCAGCAGCCAGACAGGTTACGGAAACACCATATATTTT.

This clone appeared a single time. This rearrangement joins TRBV4-2 to TRBJ2-7; 11 bases are shared with TRBD2. The CDR3 runs 15 residues. Germline V gene lookup returns CDR1 LGHNA and CDR2 YNFKEQ. After removal of 4 bases from V and 7 bases from J, the junction contained 9 bases not matched to a gene. The CDR3 is CASSPLSGGAGEQYF. CDR3 bases: TGTGCCAGCAGCCCCCTTAGCGGGGGGGCTGGTGAGCAGTACTTC.

V usage is TRBV5-4 and J usage is TRBJ2-4; the match to TRBD2 covers 15 bases. The CDR3 is made up of 17 amino acids. V trimming: 4 bases; J trimming: 6 bases; junction bases outside the gene matches: 8. The germline CDR1 and CDR2 sequences are SGHNT and YYREEE (reference sequence). The CDR3 DNA is TGTGCCAGCAGCCCACGGACTAGCGGGAGGGCCGTAAACATTCAGTACTTC. This translates into CASSPRTSGRAVNIQYF. Full variable domain (missing parts from reference TRBV5-4 and TRBJ2-4): ETGVTQSPTHLIKTRGQQVTLRCSSQSGHNTVSWYQQALGQGPQFIFQYYREEENGRGNFPPRFSGLQFPNYSSELNVNALELDDSALYLCASSPRTSGRAVNIQYFGAGTRLSVL.

The chain joins TRBV6-5 to TRBJ1-2; 7 nucleotides line up with TRBD1. Germline CDR1 and CDR2: MNHEY and SVGAGI. The CDR3 totals 14 residues. J was trimmed by 3 bases and V by 6 bases; bases with no gene match: 7. The CDR3 is CASRTGTDYYGYTF. CDR3 DNA sequence: TGTGCCAGCAGAACCGGGACAGATTACTATGGCTACACCTTC.

The chain has TRBV18 and TRBJ1-3; 7 nucleotides align to TRBD1. The V gene end was trimmed by 4 bases and the J gene end by 3 bases; junction bases not matched to a gene: 18. CDR3 length equals 19 residues. Germline loops: CDR1 KGHSH, CDR2 LQKENI. The CDR3 DNA sequence: TGTGCCAGCTCACTGCTCGACCCGGCCGGGACAGCGTATGGAAACACCATATATTTT. Protein product: CASSLLDPAGTAYGNTIYF.